This T cell receptor (beta chain) was recovered during a study of T cell responses to AZD1222 COVID-19 vaccine. Looked up from germline, CDR1 is KGHSH and CDR2 is LQKENI. The CDR3 has 17 residues. J gave up 1 base and V 6 bases, and 8 bases lay outside the gene matches. For this clone: Antigen: not known.

Sequenced by immunoSEQ multiplex PCR; TCRdb stores in-frame clones only, minus some. The repertoire has 110,000 to 150,000 clones, approximately 92% of them found once; the top ten carry roughly 3.1%. The study, taken as a whole, reports: Repertoire sampling happened only post peak T cell response. Dominant at 160-218 and 743-854, vaccine-associated CD4 TCRs also spanned spike.

The V and J genes are TRBV18 and TRBJ2-3; 12 bases are a match to TRBD2. Sequences were derived from peripheral blood, sampled on day 0 of AZD1222 vaccination. This clonotype was obtained from an adult in good health. CDR3 region: CASSRNLAGGGTDTQYF. The DNA for the CDR3 is TGTGCCAGCTCTCGTAACCTAGCGGGAGGGGGCACAGATACGCAGTATTTT.